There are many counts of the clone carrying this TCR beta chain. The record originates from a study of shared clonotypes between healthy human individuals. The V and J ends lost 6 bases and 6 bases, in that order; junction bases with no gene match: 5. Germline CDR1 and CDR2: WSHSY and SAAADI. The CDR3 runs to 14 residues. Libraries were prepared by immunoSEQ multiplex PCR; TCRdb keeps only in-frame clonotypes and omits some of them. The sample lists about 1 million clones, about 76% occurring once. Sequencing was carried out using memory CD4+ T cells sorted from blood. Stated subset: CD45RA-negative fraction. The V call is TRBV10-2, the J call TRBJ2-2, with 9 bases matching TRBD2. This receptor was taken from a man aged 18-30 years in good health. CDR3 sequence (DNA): TGCGCCAGCAGGGAAGCGGGGGGCCCCGGGGAGCTGTTTTTT. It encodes CASREAGGPGELFF.